The sequence of this T cell receptor beta chain was determined in a study of blood T cell repertoires in COVID-19. Overall study context: Samples representing acute and convalescent COVID-19 were sourced from the United States, Italy and Spain. T cells, B-cell-depleted T cells, or PBMCs provided the cDNA or gDNA that served as material.

Produced via immunoSEQ multiplex PCR; TCRdb's table is partial and in-frame only. The table has approximately 300,000 clones, roughly nine tenths seen once. Participants spanned ages 18 to 89 years and resided in about 25 US areas. V lost 4 bases, J lost 8 bases, and 14 bases lay in between. Germline V gives CDR1 MNHEY, CDR2 SVGAGI. The CDR3 has 13 amino acids. The chain is built from TRBV6-5 and TRBJ1-2; possible D gene TRBD1, 5 bases. The TCR comes from a woman aged 30 to 39 who had been exposed to COVID-19. Sequenced sample: PBMCs or T cells enriched from blood (not recorded which). For the CDR3, the DNA is TGTGCCAGCAGTTTAGGGGTTATGATGGGCTACACCTTC. It specifies CASSLGVMMGYTF.